This TCR beta chain was recorded in a study of cytomegalovirus exposure and HLA in healthy donors (dated by TCRdb to about 2017). About the full investigation: An earlier analysis of approximately 640 of the donors reported more than 250 Gb of sequence data and roughly 100 million unique TCR beta sequences from about 180 million T cells. An early release covering some 640 HLA-typed donors comprised approximately 290 gigabases of sequencing data and around 80 million unique TCR sequences. Among the roughly 380 genotyped donors, approximately 82% belonged to the genetic ancestry cluster associated with self-reported Caucasian donors. The aim of the study was to test whether cataloging public T cell receptors could identify signatures of past pathogen exposure. The study profiled the T cell repertoires of about 720 subjects by immunosequencing and related them to cytomegalovirus serostatus. Along with the roughly 710-subject first cohort, a separate validation cohort of around 120 different subjects was used. The study combined high-throughput TCR immunosequencing, statistical association of individual TCRs with disease status, and machine learning to predict cytomegalovirus infection status. In a later analysis, previously published TCR beta repertoires from some 640 donors were re-analyzed and high-resolution HLA genotyping was added so that TCR occurrence patterns could be studied. The later analysis used no new phenotypic data to find candidate immune exposures, relying instead on TCR beta sequences and their occurrence across donors. To decide whether each TCR beta V gene segment behaved as functional or pseudogenic, an earlier analysis of some 540 of the donors relied on high-throughput TCR beta sequencing. Donor age, sex, ethnicity and CMV serostatus were compiled alongside the repertoire data. A later genetic analysis used genome-wide SNP genotypes for about 65% of the roughly 670 donors, treating that subset as a discovery cohort. Every repertoire in the discovery cohort had been generated on one and the same sequencing platform. HLA typing covered class I and class II loci at four-digit resolution. The number of typed donors differed by locus: about 629-630 for A, B, C, DRB1 and DQB1; 500 to 550 for DQA1; about 600 for DPA1; and some 470 for DPB1. Because of strong linkage in the cohort, roughly five DR-DQ haplotypes were treated as single units for association and clustering. Among roughly 400 genotyped donors of the cohort, an average of approximately 240,000 unique TCR beta nucleotide sequences was sequenced per donor, of which approximately 18% were non-productive. What the authors observed across the whole study: In a later genetic analysis, a missense DCLRE1C variant was associated with V-gene and J-gene trimming of TCR beta chains, and the association was replicated in an independent cohort. The presence/absence analyses assumed that sequencing depth was roughly uniform across donors, and that assumption may not be true. A few of the identified cytomegalovirus-associated TCR beta chains were confirmed in vitro to be specific for cytomegalovirus antigens. HLA typing was unavailable for some donors at each locus, so association tests used only the typed subset. In a later analysis, HLA-associated TCR beta chains were found to be more clonally expanded and to have lower generation probabilities than equally common non-associated chains. The cohort was sequenced for TCR beta chains only, and without alpha or paired-chain data the features that could be detected were limited. Most TCR sequences were observed very rarely across donors, whereas some public TCRs were present in many individuals. It was suggested by the authors that the approach could potentially be generalized to other disease states and immunological phenotypes. A further reported finding was that TCR beta sequences accurately predicted the HLA-A and HLA-B alleles for most subjects in the first cohort. The study listed 164 TCR beta chains as associated with cytomegalovirus. Broadly in line with IMGT annotations, most TCR beta V segments showed up in productive rearrangements about 87% or about 30% of the time in an earlier analysis of about 500 of the donors. When HLA alleles, especially DR and DQ, strongly co-occurred, attributing TCR associations to individual alleles was difficult. In both the original and validation cohorts, the classifier was reported to diagnose cytomegalovirus status with high specificity and sensitivity. Correlated functional status among segregating V segments might reflect linkage disequilibrium, but an unknown experimental factor could not be ruled out. According to a later analysis, TCR association rates differed among HLA loci, with DRB1 alleles showing the most associated TCRs and HLA-C alleles showing the fewest. Because the 87-base-pair reads could not distinguish some IMGT-functional V segments, including TRBV6-2 and TRBV6-3, those segments were excluded. For the cohort, immune exposure information was limited to CMV serostatus. A later genetic analysis reported fewer N-insertions in productive TCRs among donors in an Asian-associated ancestry cluster than the approximately 700-donor mean. In a later analysis, most CMV-associated TCR beta chains were found to appear HLA-restricted, with HLA associations seemingly driven largely by CMV exposure. A later analysis associated 16,951 TCR beta sequences with specific HLA alleles at a false discovery rate of 0.05. A cluster of highly shared sequence variants was judged likely to represent a technical artifact of the sequencing pipeline. Seventeen rarely observed V segments, including chromosome 9 orphons, were excluded from the earlier analysis of several hundred of the donors because counts were too low. In a later analysis, several top co-occurrence clusters were reported to appear linked to parvovirus B19, influenza, CMV and Epstein-Barr virus.

A note on this clone: The antigen it binds to is not known. No qualities accompany the bases; no much larger clone lies one base away.

The method behind the library was the immunoSEQ multiplex PCR assay. For the multiplex PCR, a mixture combining 60 forward primers for TCR Vbeta segments and 13 reverse primers for TCR Jbeta segments was used. Amplification of the CDR3 region of rearranged TCR beta genes was performed with a multiplex PCR assay on genomic DNA. Amplified TCR beta libraries were sequenced as 87-base-pair reads on the Illumina HiSeq System. Per the source publication's procedure: In a later analysis, some 80 million unique TCR beta chains were counted across the 650 to 750 repertoires, and roughly 11 million of these chains were shared by at least two donors. Raw reads were error-corrected and collapsed into unique sequences by a nearest-neighbor algorithm in which closely related sequences were merged to remove PCR and sequencing errors. To assign V, D and J gene segments, CDR3 sequences were aligned to IMGT reference sequences. For a sequence to be retained, at least a six-nucleotide match to both a V gene segment and a J gene segment was required. Rearrangements were classified as productive when the CDR3 lacked stop codons and remained in frame with V and J, and all other rearrangements were classified as non-productive. CDR3 was defined according to IMGT convention as the region running from the second conserved V-encoded cysteine to the conserved J-encoded phenylalanine. The earlier analysis of 500 to 750 of the donors excluded any sequence lacking an unambiguous match to a single V gene segment. In an earlier analysis of a few hundred of the donors, a V segment was called functional when productive rearrangements were above 56.7%, and segregating when the standard deviation between donors exceeded 5%. To diagnose cytomegalovirus status from the catalog of TCR beta chain sequences, a statistical classification framework was built. A later analysis assigned V and J genes by comparing TCR nucleotide sequences with IMGT/GENE-DB human TR gene sequences. In a later analysis, CDR3 sequences and most-parsimonious VDJ recombination scenarios were assigned using the TCRdist pipeline. In a later analysis, each TCR beta chain was defined by its CDR3 amino acid sequence together with its V-gene family, and reads lacking a unique V-gene family were excluded. To address suspected cross-contamination and a sequencing artifact, a later analysis removed roughly 640 highly shared, low-generation-probability nucleotide sequences. For each public chain, a later analysis derived a clonal expansion index from normalized ranks of inferred template counts within each repertoire. In a later analysis, generation probabilities were computed with a VDJ recombination model fitted to out-of-frame rearrangements, and the resulting probabilities were checked against IGoR. In a later analysis, TCR-TCR, TCR-HLA and TCR-CMV co-occurrence was scored with hypergeometric tests, and a repertoire-size bias correction was applied to TCR pairs. To estimate false discovery rates, a later analysis permuted the HLA or CMV assignments 20 times. A later analysis grouped co-occurring TCRs with DBSCAN, adding TCRdist sequence similarity when clustering within HLA-allele-positive subsets. For co-occurrence clustering, repertoires with fewer than 30,000 or more than 120,000 public chains were excluded, along with 4 to 6 repertoires with anomalous nucleotide sharing. As stored in TCRdb, this immuneACCESS dataset retains in-frame rearrangements with V and J assigned. A fraction of the clones does not appear; measured against another copy, unresolved V genes explain less than half of the discrepancy, and the remainder lacks a known reason. V and J calls plus clone size are reproduced from that table; the DNA served to infer D and trimming. The table for this sample lists fewer than 130,000 clones; about three quarters of them were counted only once. The ten largest make up roughly 2.9% of the sample.

The cohort was made up of roughly 670 healthy bone marrow donors. At the time of sampling, every cohort member was nominally healthy, though immune exposures that went unrecorded were likely present. The donor was CMV seropositive and was included in the group of 270 or so seropositive cohort members. Each donor provided a peripheral blood sample, and peripheral blood mononuclear cells were used for TCR beta sequencing. The Qiagen DNeasy Blood Extraction Kit was used to extract genomic DNA from the blood cell samples. From a lookup of the germline V gene, CDR1 and CDR2 are ENHRY and SYGVKD. V drops 3 bases and J drops 5 bases, leaving 25 bases in between. Its CDR3 holds 18 amino acids, cysteine through phenylalanine. The CDR3 DNA has 54 bases and is translated from base 1.

Recombination joined TRBV10-3 with TRBJ2-5; 5 matching bases give a weak D call of TRBD2. This clonotype originated in a woman aged 55 to 70 in good health and CMV-seropositive. Material: PBMCs. The CDR3 is CAISDSAVRESGWETQYF. In nucleotide form, the sequence is TGTGCCATCAGTGACTCTGCCGTACGGGAAAGCGGATGGGAGACCCAGTACTTC.